This is a list of T cell receptor beta chains from one sample in a study of blood T cell repertoires in COVID-19. TCRdb keeps only in-frame clones here, not all; method: immunoSEQ multiplex PCR. Among approximately 250,000 clones, about 91% were seen once, and the ten largest hold roughly 2.8%. The sequenced sample was PBMCs or T cells enriched from blood (not recorded which). The receptor source for this set is a man aged 35 to 55 who had been exposed to COVID-19. Each CDR3 is given with its conserved first and last residue. Fields, in order: V gene, J gene, CDR3 length, clone size, D gene, CDR3 DNA, CDR3 protein. D genes are given only for firm matches. Some rows mark clone size as missing; the rest say once, few, many or name a class of expanded clone.

TRBV6-5,TRBJ2-7,11,.,.,TGTGCCAGCAGGGACTACGACGAGCAGTACTTC,CASRDYDEQYF
TRBV19,TRBJ1-2,12,.,.,TGTGCCAGTAAAACAGCAAACTATGGCTACACCTTC,CASKTANYGYTF
TRBV28,TRBJ1-2,14,.,TRBD1,TGTGCCAGCAGCGCTGGGACAGGGATCTATGGCTACACCTTC,CASSAGTGIYGYTF
TRBV7-3,TRBJ2-3,19,.,.,TGTGCCAGCAGCTTAAATGGGCCGGGGGTATTAGCGACCACAGATACGCAGTATTTT,CASSLNGPGVLATTDTQYF
TRBV5-4,TRBJ1-2,15,.,.,TGTGCCAGCAGCGTCGAGACAGGTGTCGACTATGGCTACACCTTC,CASSVETGVDYGYTF
TRBV28,TRBJ2-1,16,.,.,TGTGCCAGCACCCATCTAGGAGGAGACGCCTACAATGAGCAGTTCTTC,CASTHLGGDAYNEQFF
TRBV5-4,TRBJ2-1,11,.,.,TGTGCCAGCAGCGTAAACAATGAGCAGTTCTTC,CASSVNNEQFF
TRBV25-1,TRBJ1-3,16,.,.,TGTGCCAGCAGTGCACCCAGGGTCGAGTCTGGAAACACCATATATTTT,CASSAPRVESGNTIYF
TRBV27,TRBJ2-7,16,.,.,TGTGCCAGCAGGTATAGGGGACTCAACGCCGCCTACGAGCAGTACTTC,CASRYRGLNAAYEQYF
TRBV5-6,TRBJ1-1,14,.,.,TGTGCCAGCAGCTGGACTGATTTGGGCACTGAAGCTTTCTTT,CASSWTDLGTEAFF
TRBV7-9,TRBJ1-2,19,once,.,TGTGCCAGCAGCTTAGGTTATGTGCGGGAGGCCTCCGCTAACTATGGCTACACCTTC,CASSLGYVREASANYGYTF
TRBV28,TRBJ1-2,12,.,.,TGTGCCAGCAGTCGGACAGACTATGGCTACACCTTC,CASSRTDYGYTF
TRBV7-9,TRBJ1-3,17,few,.,TGTGCCAGCAGCCCTCTGGGAGGGGGAACGTTTGGAAACACCATATATTTT,CASSPLGGGTFGNTIYF
TRBV28,TRBJ1-1,12,.,.,TGTGCCAGCAGTTCCCGGGTATCTGAAGCTTTCTTT,CASSSRVSEAFF
TRBV29-1,TRBJ2-1,15,.,.,TGCAGCGCCCCCCCGGGGCGGGGTCCCTACAATGAGCAGTTCTTC,CSAPPGRGPYNEQFF
TRBV11-3,TRBJ2-5,17,.,TRBD1,TGTGCCAGCAGCTTAGAATCCGGACAGGGGGCTTGGGAGACCCAGTACTTC,CASSLESGQGAWETQYF
TRBV28,TRBJ2-7,14,once,TRBD2,TGTGCCAGCGGCGAGGGCGGGAGCTCCTACGAGCAGTACTTC,CASGEGGSSYEQYF